What follows are 16 T cell receptor beta chains derived from one specimen sequenced in a study of graft-versus-host responses after intestinal transplantation. CFSE-labeled responder cells (roughly 200,000) were plated with roughly 200,000 irradiated, violet-dye-labeled stimulator cells. Data came from immunoSEQ multiplex PCR; TCRdb stores just in-frame clones and leaves some out. The sample lists about a thousand clones; approximately 54% were seen once. The material sequenced was alloreactive CD8+ T cells from a mixed lymphocyte reaction culture, taken before transplantation. Subset described: CFSE-low proliferating T cells sorted from roughly six-day pre-transplant mixed lymphocyte reaction (GvH or HvG direction). Every receptor here comes from a human patient who was an organ donor for intestinal transplantation.

The sample holds one count of this clone. The V call is TRBV4-1, the J call TRBJ1-1; possibly TRBD1 for D (6 bases). CDR1 and CDR2 from the germline V gene are MGHRA and YSYEKL. The CDR3 sequence is 17 residues long. Trimming left V 4 bases short and J 3 bases short, with 21 bases between. The CDR3 sequence: CASSLRGGYSLDTEAFF. CDR3 sequence (DNA): TGCGCCAGCAGCCTACGCGGGGGCTATTCCTTGGACACTGAAGCTTTCTTT.

This clone was seen only a few times. The rearrangement links TRBV28 to TRBJ2-2; TRBD2 agrees at 11 bases. The CDR3 contains 22 residues. Germline CDR1 MDHEN, CDR2 SYDVKM. The trim removed 5 bases at V and 9 bases at J, leaving 29 bases unmatched. Written as DNA, the CDR3 is TGTGCCAGCAGTCCGCGGACACAACCGGGACTAGCGGAAATACTGTTGAGCCGGGAGCTGTTTTTT. As protein: CASSPRTQPGLAEILLSRELFF. Complete variable domain (other parts from reference TRBV28 and TRBJ2-2): DVKVTQSSRYLVKRTGEKVFLECVQDMDHENMFWYRQDPGLGLRLIYFSYDVKMKEKGDIPEGYSVSREKKERFSLILESASTNQTSMYLCASSPRTQPGLAEILLSRELFFGEGSRLTVL.

This chain connects TRBV14 to TRBJ2-2; D call uncertain. Looked up from germline, CDR1 is SGHDN and CDR2 is FVKESK. V gave up 9 bases and J gave up 5 bases, with 13 bases separating them. The CDR3 has 13 residues. CDR3 sequence (DNA): TGTGCCAGGGGTTCATTTGATACCGGGGAGCTGTTTTTT. Its translation: CARGSFDTGELFF.

This clone is deemed large. V and J are TRBV7-9 and TRBJ1-3, with D possibly matching TRBD1 (5 bases). The CDR3 has 16 residues. CDR1 is SEHNR, CDR2 FQNEAQ, per germline (reference sequence). Trimming removed 1 base from V and 0 bases from J, with 10 bases in between. The CDR3 region is CASSLDQGVSGNTIYF. The CDR3 region has the DNA TGTGCCAGCAGCTTAGATCAGGGAGTCTCTGGAAACACCATATATTTT.

The DNA of the CDR3 is TGTGCCAGCAGCTTAGAACAGGGGGCCCCTAATTCACCCCTCCACTTT. This encodes CASSLEQGAPNSPLHF. The chain has TRBV11-2 and TRBJ1-6, with TRBD1 matching 9 bases. V lost 0 bases and J lost 6; bases outside the gene matches: 3. The CDR3 totals 16 residues. Per germline, CDR1 SGHAT and CDR2 FQNNGV.

This clone was observed a few times. This sequence joins TRBV19 and TRBJ2-1, with D maybe TRBD2 (6 bases). The V gene lost 6 bases and the J gene lost 0 bases, with 6 bases spanning the gap. This CDR3 spans 13 amino acids. Germline V gives CDR1 LNHDA, CDR2 SQIVND (reference sequence). In DNA form, the CDR3 reads TGTGCCAGTAGCGGGAGCTCCTACAATGAGCAGTTCTTC. Translated: CASSGSSYNEQFF.

The chain uses TRBV5-4 and TRBJ2-7; tentatively, D is TRBD1 or TRBD2 (5 bases each). There are 14 residues in the CDR3. Germline CDR1 SGHNT, CDR2 YYREEE (reference sequence). Deletions cut 4 bases from V and 0 bases from J, with 11 bases between. CDR3 protein: CASSGTAGSYEQYF. The CDR3 nucleotides are TGTGCCAGCAGCGGGACGGCCGGCTCCTACGAGCAGTACTTC.

V is TRBV7-3 and J is TRBJ2-5; D may be TRBD1 (6 bases). The CDR3 is 17 amino acids. V was shortened by 1 base and J by 9 bases, with 24 bases between the two germline ends. Germline V CDR1 and CDR2: SGHTA, FQGTGA. Written as DNA, the CDR3 is TGTGCCAGCAGCTTAAGAATCGCTCTGGGGCAGGGGTTGGCCCAGTACTTC. It encodes CASSLRIALGQGLAQYF.

V gene TRBV28 combines with J gene TRBJ2-7; D is ambiguous. Between the trimmed V and J ends, which lost 5 bases and 2 bases, there was a span of 13 bases. CDR3 length equals 14 residues. Germline values: CDR1 MDHEN, CDR2 SYDVKM. CDR3 sequence (DNA): TGTGCCAGCAGTACCTCTAATGTGCCCTACGAGCAGTACTTC. It encodes CASSTSNVPYEQYF.

This clone was observed a handful of times. V usage is TRBV19 and J usage is TRBJ2-7, with TRBD2 matching 10 bases. V trimming: 5 bases; J trimming: 3 bases; junction bases outside the gene matches: 7. In germline, CDR1 is LNHDA, CDR2 SQIVND (reference sequence). This CDR3 is built from 15 residues. This CDR3 reads CASSPAGGEGYEQYF. The CDR3 DNA reads TGTGCCAGTAGTCCAGCGGGAGGGGAGGGCTACGAGCAGTACTTC.

CDR3 in DNA: TGTGCCAGCAGTTACTCCCAGGGGTTCGCTGGAAACACCATATATTTT. Translating it yields CASSYSQGFAGNTIYF. The chain is built from TRBV6-9 and TRBJ1-3; a weak D match, TRBD1 (6 bases). This CDR3 is built from 16 residues. With 3 bases removed from V and 2 bases from J, the gap between germline ends came to 14 bases. Germline-derived CDR1 and CDR2 are MNHGY and SVAAGI.

This clone has just a few counts. The chain carries TRBV2 and TRBJ2-1; no reliable D call. The CDR3 loop spans 11 amino acids. V was cut by 5 bases and J by 4 bases, with 3 bases left in between. Germline assignment: CDR1 SNHLY and CDR2 FYNNEI. The CDR3 nucleotides read TGTGCCAGCAGTCTATACAATGAGCAGTTCTTC. This codes for CASSLYNEQFF.

In its sample, this clone is large. The rearrangement joins TRBV2 to TRBJ2-1; 12 positions agree with TRBD2. The CDR3 sequence is 17 residues long. Germline values: CDR1 SNHLY, CDR2 FYNNEI. Unmatched junction bases numbered 11, after V lost 8 bases and J lost 3 bases. CDR3 loop: CASLLPSGRDFYNEQFF. The CDR3 DNA follows: TGTGCCAGCCTCTTGCCTAGCGGGAGGGATTTCTACAATGAGCAGTTCTTC.

This clone was seen a handful of times. The chain has TRBV5-1 and TRBJ2-7; D is undetermined. V dropped 0 bases and J dropped 6 bases, with 13 bases sitting between them. Germline-derived CDR1 and CDR2 are SGHRS and YFSETQ. The CDR3 consists of 14 residues. The CDR3 protein is CASSLVAGRGEQYF. The CDR3 DNA is TGCGCCAGCAGCTTGGTCGCTGGTCGCGGCGAGCAGTACTTC.

A single count supports this clone. With only one base between it and a far larger clone, this is likely a read error. The chain carries TRBV6-5 and TRBJ2-7; 8 positions agree with TRBD1. Germline assignment: CDR1 MNHEY and CDR2 SVGAGI. CDR3 size: 15 residues. The CDR3 reads CAISYGAGGQYEQYF. CDR3 coding DNA: TGTGCCATCAGTTACGGGGCAGGGGGCCAGTACGAGCAGTACTTC.

By sample fraction, this clone is large. The V gene is TRBV4-1, the J gene TRBJ1-1; no firm D call. Germline V gene data show CDR1 as MGHRA and CDR2 as YSYEKL. This CDR3 has 14 amino acids. Trimming removed 2 bases at V and 3 bases at J, with 10 bases between. CDR3 bases: TGCGCCAGCAGCCAAAATGGTGACTACACTGAAGCTTTCTTT. It yields the protein CASSQNGDYTEAFF.